This TCR beta chain was captured by sequencing in a study of cytomegalovirus exposure and HLA in healthy donors. Whole-study context: The roughly 120 validation repertoires, a later analysis reported, used the same platform as the roughly 700 repertoires from the first cohort.

Concerning this clone itself: The antigen is unknown.

This table comes from immunoSEQ multiplex PCR, and its TCRdb copy is limited to in-frame clones, with some not included. The table includes approximately 270,000 clones, approximately 86% detected once. Overall study findings and caveats: Reported results showed that the classifier diagnosed cytomegalovirus status with high specificity and sensitivity.

This receptor was taken from a woman aged 18-30 years in good health and CMV-seronegative. Sequenced material: PBMCs.

CDR3 sequence (DNA): TGTGCCAGCAGGGGCCCATTCTCTGGAAACACCATATATTTT. Protein product: CASRGPFSGNTIYF. The V gene is TRBV2, the J gene TRBJ1-3, with D unresolved. The CDR3 has 14 amino acids. Trimming removed 6 bases from V and 0 bases from J, with 9 bases in between. Germline V gene sequence: CDR1 SNHLY, CDR2 FYNNEI.